One sample yielded the 9 T cell receptor beta chains listed below, sequenced in a study of early T cells in non-severe SARS-CoV-2 infection. TCRdb reprocessed the 5' RACE reads via MiXCR and lists one record per CDR3 protein. Among about 71,000 distinct CDR3 sequences listed, around 12% were seen once. This specimen was whole blood, taken at baseline. The source of these receptors is an adult who was a healthcare worker with PCR-confirmed SARS-CoV-2 infection or an uninfected control (not recorded which).

The chain carries TRBV20-1 and TRBJ1-1; tentative D call: TRBD1 (5 bases). Trimming removed 0 bases from V and 6 bases from J, with 8 bases in between. The germline V gene encodes CDR1 DFQATT and CDR2 SNEGSKA (reference sequence). The CDR3 spans 12 residues. In DNA, the CDR3 is TGCAGTGCTAGAGATTCGACAGCTGAAGCTTTCTTT. Its translation: CSARDSTAEAFF.

This clonotype was seen repeatedly, ten times or more. This chain joins TRBV28 and TRBJ2-3; D call uncertain. CDR3 length: 14 amino acids. The V and J ends lost 3 bases and 1 base respectively, with 8 bases between them. CDR1 and CDR2 (germline): MDHEN, SYDVKM. CDR3 nucleotides: TGTGCCAGCAGTTTTCTTGCCGGCACAGATACGCAGTATTTT. This encodes CASSFLAGTDTQYF.

The chain employs TRBV5-1 and TRBJ2-5; D is ambiguous. Trimming pared 1 base from V and 6 bases from J, leaving 13 bases between. Germline loops: CDR1 SGHRS, CDR2 YFSETQ. The CDR3 length is 14 residues. The CDR3 is CASSLQGFEKTQYF. The CDR3 nucleotides are TGCGCCAGCAGCTTGCAAGGGTTTGAGAAGACCCAGTACTTC.

This clonotype was seen at least ten times. The genes are TRBV4-2 and TRBJ1-3; TRBD1 might be the D (6 bases). Germline CDR1 is LGHNA and CDR2 is YNFKEQ. V lost 5 bases and J 4 bases, leaving 18 bases between the germline ends. CDR3 length: 16 amino acids. CDR3 coding DNA: TGTGCCAGCAGCTTCAAGGCAGGGGAAGACGGAAACACCATATATTTT. Amino acid sequence: CASSFKAGEDGNTIYF.

This clonotype was observed at least ten times. This chain links TRBV3-1 with TRBJ2-5; 9 positions agree with TRBD1. The CDR3 loop spans 15 amino acids. Germline assignment: CDR1 LGHDT and CDR2 YNNKEL (reference sequence). V lost 5 bases to trimming and J lost 2 bases; unmatched junction nucleotides: 6. CDR3 region: CASSFATGGQETQYF. The CDR3 DNA is TGTGCCAGCAGCTTCGCGACAGGGGGACAAGAGACCCAGTACTTC.

This clonotype was seen a few times. The chain links TRBV28 to TRBJ2-5; no clear D. This CDR3 has 15 residues. Germline values: CDR1 MDHEN, CDR2 SYDVKM. Trimming removed 5 bases from V and 5 bases from J, with 18 bases in between. The CDR3 DNA reads as TGTGCCAGCAGTCGGGCCTATACTGAGAAGGAGACCCAGTACTTC. Protein product: CASSRAYTEKETQYF.

This clonotype was seen a handful of times. This chain links TRBV4-1 with TRBJ2-7, with 10 bases matching TRBD2. Germline V lookup: CDR1 MGHRA, CDR2 YSYEKL. The CDR3 consists of 16 residues. With V trimmed by 6 bases and J by 0 bases, 8 bases remained unmatched. The CDR3 DNA reads TGCGCCAGCAGGGGAGAAGCGGGGGGGAGCTCCTACGAGCAGTACTTC. Its protein is CASRGEAGGSSYEQYF.

This clonotype was found many times. The CDR3 coding sequence is TGTGCCAGCAGCTTACAATTGGGACAGGCCCTCTATGGCTACACCTTC. Its translation: CASSLQLGQALYGYTF. The rearrangement uses TRBV7-9 and TRBJ1-2; 8 nucleotides match TRBD1. The CDR3 is 16 amino acids. V gave up 2 bases and J gave up 4 bases; unmatched junction bases: 9. Germline-derived CDR1 and CDR2 are SEHNR and FQNEAQ (reference sequence). Complete variable domain (other parts from reference TRBV7-9 and TRBJ1-2): DTGVSQNPRHKITKRGQNVTFRCDPISEHNRLYWYRQTLGQGPEFLTYFQNEAQLEKSRLLSDRFSAERPKGSFSTLEIQRTEQGDSAMYLCASSLQLGQALYGYTFGSGTRLTVV.

This chain connects TRBV6-6 to TRBJ2-5, with D tentatively TRBD1 (6 bases). The CDR3 spans 12 residues. Germline-derived CDR1 and CDR2 are MNHNY and SVGAGI (reference sequence). V was shortened by 3 bases and J by 5 bases, with 7 bases between the two germline ends. CDR3: CASSYGGETQYF. The DNA for the CDR3 is TGTGCCAGCAGTTATGGGGGCGAGACCCAGTACTTC.